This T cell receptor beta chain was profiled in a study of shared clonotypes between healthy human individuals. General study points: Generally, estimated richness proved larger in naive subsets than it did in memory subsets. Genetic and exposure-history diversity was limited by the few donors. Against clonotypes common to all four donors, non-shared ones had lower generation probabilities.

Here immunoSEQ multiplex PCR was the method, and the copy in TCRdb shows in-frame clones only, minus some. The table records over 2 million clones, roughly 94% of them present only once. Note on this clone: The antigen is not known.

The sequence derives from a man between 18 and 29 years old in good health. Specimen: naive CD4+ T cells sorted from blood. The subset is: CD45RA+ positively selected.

The CDR3 loop is CASSEAWDGYTF. The DNA of the CDR3 is TGTGCCAGCAGTGAAGCGTGGGATGGCTACACCTTC. The chain couples TRBV6-1 to TRBJ1-2; D ambiguous. The germline V gene encodes CDR1 MNHNS and CDR2 SASEGT. The CDR3 is 12 amino acids. The V gene lost 0 bases and the J gene lost 6 bases, with 5 bases spanning the gap.